This TCR beta chain was captured in a study of CD8 T cells in Susac syndrome. Random hexamers primed reverse transcription of about 0.45 to 1 ug RNA. TCR beta CDR3 was amplified by immunoSEQ multiplex PCR. This amplification extended across 54 Vbeta and 13 Jbeta segments. TCRdb reprocessed the immunoSEQ multiplex PCR reads via MiXCR and lists one record per CDR3 protein. The table lists about 280,000 distinct CDR3 sequences, 80% to 90% of them singletons. It was treatment-naive patients with stable or active relapsing-remitting disease who made up the multiple sclerosis controls. TEMRA cells were FACS-enriched, unlike CD8+ and CD4+ T cells, which were negatively isolated. Trimming removed 4 bases from V and 8 bases from J, with 17 bases in between. Per germline, CDR1 MNHEY and CDR2 SMNVEV (reference sequence). This CDR3 has 15 amino acids.

Sequenced sample: CD8+ T cells from PBMCs. The rearrangement joins TRBV27 to TRBJ2-2, with D possibly called TRBD1 or TRBD2 (5 bases each). The sequence was collected from a human donor with multiple sclerosis. CDR3 in amino acids: CASSSNPAGAGELFF. The CDR3 coding sequence is TGTGCCAGCAGTTCCAATCCGGCCGGGGCAGGGGAGCTGTTTTTT.